The next 23 T cell receptor beta chains were all read from a single sample in a study of shared clonotypes between healthy human individuals. Generated by immunoSEQ multiplex PCR, the TCRdb table keeps only in-frame clones and is missing some. The table lists 2 million to 2.5 million clones, around 95% of them singletons. The sequencing input was naive CD4+ T cells sorted from blood. Regarding subset: CD45RA+ positively selected. The source is a man aged 18 to 30 in good health.

The chain combines TRBV28 with TRBJ1-2; D gene unclear. The CDR3 contains 11 residues. Per the germline V gene, CDR1 is MDHEN and CDR2 is SYDVKM. V dropped 10 bases and J dropped 7 bases, with 13 bases sitting between them. This CDR3 is CAISGFTGYTF. The CDR3 bases are TGTGCCATCTCCGGCTTCACTGGCTACACCTTC.

The V and J genes are TRBV4-1 and TRBJ1-4, with unresolved D. CDR1 is MGHRA and CDR2 is YSYEKL in the germline V gene. The ends were cut back, 0 bases at V and 8 bases at J, with 10 bases in the middle. This CDR3 is built from 14 residues. In DNA, the CDR3 is TGCGCCAGCAGCCAAGATTCTCTTGGGGAAAAACTGTTTTTT. Translation gives CASSQDSLGEKLFF.

The V gene is TRBV11-3, the J gene TRBJ2-7; D may be TRBD1 (6 bases). V dropped 1 base and J dropped 2 bases, with 9 bases sitting between them. From germline, CDR1 is SGHNT and CDR2 YENEEA. The CDR3 covers 14 residues. The CDR3, as DNA: TGTGCCAGCAGCTTAGGGGGGCCCCCCTACGAGCAGTACTTC. Its translation: CASSLGGPPYEQYF.

The chain combines TRBV5-1 with TRBJ1-2, with D unclear. The germline V gene encodes CDR1 SGHRS and CDR2 YFSETQ. The length of the CDR3 is 15 residues. V was cut by 4 bases and J by 0 bases, with 13 bases left in between. This CDR3 reads CASSRDGDANYGYTF. The DNA of the CDR3 is TGCGCCAGCAGCCGAGACGGAGACGCTAACTATGGCTACACCTTC.

A word on this clone: Other DNA sequences in the same sample also yield this CDR3. This sequence joins TRBV15 and TRBJ2-4; D gene unclear. The CDR3 contains 12 residues. The germline V gene encodes CDR1 LNHNV and CDR2 YYDKDF (reference sequence). Trimming left V 3 bases short and J 7 bases short, with 7 bases between. The chain's CDR3 is CATSRGINIQYF. The CDR3 nucleotides read TGTGCCACCAGCAGGGGGATCAACATTCAGTACTTC.

The CDR3, as DNA: TGTGCCAGCAGCTTAGATCCATTCCTCTACGAGCAGTACTTC. Translation: CASSLDPFLYEQYF. This chain connects TRBV11-2 to TRBJ2-7; unclear D gene. Germline V gene data show CDR1 as SGHAT and CDR2 as FQNNGV. The V end was cut by 0 bases, the J end by 3 bases, with 9 bases between. CDR3 length: 14 amino acids.

For this clone: This same CDR3 is encoded by further DNA sequences in the sample. This rearrangement joins TRBV6-5 to TRBJ2-5; no firm D call. CDR3 length: 12 amino acids. Trimming shortened V by 0 bases and J by 5 bases, and 4 bases separated the two germline ends. Germline lookup yields CDR1 MNHEY and CDR2 SVGAGI. DNA of the CDR3: TGTGCCAGCAGTTACTCCAGGGAGACCCAGTACTTC. It is translated as CASSYSRETQYF.

The chain is built from TRBV11-2 and TRBJ2-7, with D possibly matching TRBD2 (5 bases). Trimming left V 5 bases short and J 1 base short, with 9 bases between. In germline, CDR1 is SGHAT, CDR2 FQNNGV. The CDR3 covers 13 residues. The CDR3 reads CASSHPGSYEQYF. In DNA form, the CDR3 reads TGTGCCAGCAGCCACCCGGGGTCCTACGAGCAGTACTTC.

CDR3 DNA: TGTGCCAGCAGTCCCGGGGGGGGGATGAACACTGAAGCTTTCTTT. It is translated as CASSPGGGMNTEAFF. This chain uses TRBV6-6 with TRBJ1-1; perhaps TRBD1 as D (5 bases). The CDR3 has 15 residues. Trimming stripped 5 bases from V and 0 bases from J, with 13 bases between. CDR1 and CDR2 (germline): MNHNY, SVGAGI (reference sequence).

V usage is TRBV19 and J usage is TRBJ2-7; maybe TRBD1 (6 bases). The V end was cut by 5 bases, the J end by 3 bases, with 26 bases between. Germline CDR1 reads LNHDA; CDR2 reads SQIVND (reference sequence). The CDR3 spans 18 residues. CDR3 in DNA: TGTGCCAGTAGTTCCCTAACTAGTGCTGGGGGCAATTTCTACGAGCAGTACTTC. Protein: CASSSLTSAGGNFYEQYF.

The V and J genes are TRBV19 and TRBJ1-2; 8 bases map to TRBD1. The CDR3 contains 16 residues. J lost 4 bases, V lost 7 bases, and 14 bases had no gene match. CDR1 LNHDA and CDR2 SQIVND come from the germline V gene (reference sequence). The chain's CDR3 is CASTDRGPDSSYGYTF. In nucleotides, the CDR3 is TGTGCCAGTACCGACAGGGGCCCGGATTCTAGCTATGGCTACACCTTC.

The V and J genes are TRBV25-1 and TRBJ1-2, with 9 bases lining up with TRBD1. Germline values: CDR1 MGHDK, CDR2 SYGVNS. The CDR3 runs to 13 residues. V was pared by 5 bases and J by 3 bases, with 1 base of the junction left unmatched. CDR3 sequence reads: CASSRTGDYGYTF. The CDR3 DNA reads as TGTGCCAGCAGTAGGACAGGGGACTATGGCTACACCTTC.

This chain joins TRBV5-4 and TRBJ1-5; D might be TRBD1 (5 bases). The CDR3 length is 14 residues. The germline CDR1 and CDR2 sequences are SGHNT and YYREEE (reference sequence). V dropped 4 bases and J dropped 3 bases, with 11 bases sitting between them. The CDR3 sequence: CASSRGGVNQPQHF. The DNA for the CDR3 is TGTGCCAGCAGCCGTGGAGGGGTCAATCAGCCCCAGCATTTT.

The chain links TRBV6-1 to TRBJ2-7; 9 bases agree with TRBD1. This CDR3 has 14 residues. V dropped 3 bases and J dropped 5; count of bases not matched to a gene: 5. Germline loops: CDR1 MNHNS, CDR2 SASEGT. The CDR3 region has the DNA TGTGCCAGCAGTGAGCACAGGGGGCTCAACGAGCAGTACTTC. This encodes CASSEHRGLNEQYF.

Concerning this clone itself: Within the sample, other DNA sequences also encode this same CDR3. The chain recombines TRBV11-2 with TRBJ2-3; 8 bases are a match to TRBD1. Germline-derived CDR1 and CDR2 are SGHAT and FQNNGV. CDR3 length: 15 residues. Trimming removed 5 bases from V and 1 base from J; junction bases left unmatched: 5. For the CDR3, the DNA is TGTGCCAGCAGCCCTGGACAGGGACGCACAGATACGCAGTATTTT. Translation: CASSPGQGRTDTQYF.

CDR3 DNA: TGTGCCAGCAGGGCTCTCAACGGGGAGCTGTTTTTT. Protein: CASRALNGELFF. The V gene is TRBV9, the J gene TRBJ2-2; D gene uncertain. CDR1 SGDLS and CDR2 YYNGEE come from the germline V gene. V was pared by 5 bases and J by 7 bases, with 9 bases between. This CDR3 has 12 residues.

The chain recombines TRBV28 with TRBJ1-4; D unclear. The V end lost 6 bases, the J end lost 4 bases, and 12 bases lay between the germline ends. Germline CDR1 MDHEN, CDR2 SYDVKM. The CDR3 consists of 14 residues. CDR3 amino acids: CASSIGRYNEKLFF. CDR3 nucleotide sequence: TGTGCCAGCAGCATAGGACGCTATAATGAAAAACTGTTTTTT.

The rearrangement joins TRBV10-3 to TRBJ2-3; 10 nucleotides match TRBD2. V was pared by 6 bases and J by 7 bases, with 7 bases of the junction left unmatched. There are 14 residues in the CDR3. Per the germline V gene, CDR1 is ENHRY and CDR2 is SYGVKD. In DNA, the CDR3 is TGTGCCATCAGCCCGGGACTAGCGACGAATACGCAGTATTTT. It translates to CAISPGLATNTQYF.

V and J are TRBV6-5 and TRBJ2-1; 9 bases map to TRBD1. Germline V gene lookup returns CDR1 MNHEY and CDR2 SVGAGI. V dropped 7 bases and J dropped 7; count of bases not matched to a gene: 5. This CDR3 is built from 13 residues. This CDR3 is CASTGTGFNEQFF. The CDR3 DNA follows: TGTGCCAGCACTGGGACAGGGTTTAATGAGCAGTTCTTC.

This rearrangement joins TRBV6-5 to TRBJ2-3; D may be TRBD1 or TRBD2 (5 bases each). Germline V gene data show CDR1 as MNHEY and CDR2 as SVGAGI. This CDR3 is built from 15 residues. With 2 bases removed from V and 14 bases from J, the gap between germline ends came to 23 bases. CDR3 protein: CASSYGTAGGVVRYF. DNA for the CDR3: TGTGCCAGCAGTTACGGGACCGCGGGTGGTGTAGTGCGGTATTTT.

The chain employs TRBV7-9 and TRBJ1-1; D is perhaps TRBD1 (5 bases). Per germline, CDR1 SEHNR and CDR2 FQNEAQ (reference sequence). V was shortened by 8 bases and J by 3 bases, with 7 bases between the two germline ends. The CDR3 is made up of 11 amino acids. The CDR3 region is CASLGDTEAFF. Here the CDR3 DNA reads TGTGCCAGCTTAGGGGACACTGAAGCTTTCTTT.

The rearrangement links TRBV28 to TRBJ2-7; TRBD1 matches 9 bases. This CDR3 spans 18 amino acids. V dropped 10 bases and J dropped 4; count of bases not matched to a gene: 23. Germline CDR1 MDHEN, CDR2 SYDVKM. Written as DNA, the CDR3 is TGTGCCACCATACCTCCGGGACAGGGTTCATTAACCCCTTACGAGCAGTACTTC. This gives the protein CATIPPGQGSLTPYEQYF.

This CDR3 is CASSLAIGQTEAFF. In DNA form, the CDR3 reads TGTGCCAGCAGCTTGGCCATTGGACAGACTGAAGCTTTCTTT. This chain joins TRBV5-4 and TRBJ1-1; weak D call: TRBD1 (6 bases). V was cut by 0 bases and J by 5 bases, with 11 bases left in between. This CDR3 region has 14 residues. The germline CDR1 and CDR2 sequences are SGHNT and YYREEE (reference sequence). Supplemented by reference TRBV5-4 and TRBJ1-1, the full variable domain reads ETGVTQSPTHLIKTRGQQVTLRCSSQSGHNTVSWYQQALGQGPQFIFQYYREEENGRGNFPPRFSGLQFPNYSSELNVNALELDDSALYLCASSLAIGQTEAFFGQGTRLTVV.